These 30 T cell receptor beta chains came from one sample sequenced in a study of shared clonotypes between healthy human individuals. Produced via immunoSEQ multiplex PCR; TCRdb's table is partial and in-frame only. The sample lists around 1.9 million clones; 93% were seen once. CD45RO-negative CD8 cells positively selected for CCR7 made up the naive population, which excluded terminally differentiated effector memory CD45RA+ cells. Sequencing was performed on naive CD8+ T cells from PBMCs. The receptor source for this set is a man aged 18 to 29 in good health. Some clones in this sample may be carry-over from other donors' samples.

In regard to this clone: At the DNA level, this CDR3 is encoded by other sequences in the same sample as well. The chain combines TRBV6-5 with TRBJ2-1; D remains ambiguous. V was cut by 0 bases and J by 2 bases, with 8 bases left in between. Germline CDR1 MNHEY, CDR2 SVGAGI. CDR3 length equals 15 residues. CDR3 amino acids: CASSYSRSTYNEQFF. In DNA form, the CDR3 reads TGTGCCAGCAGTTACTCGAGGTCTACCTACAATGAGCAGTTCTTC.

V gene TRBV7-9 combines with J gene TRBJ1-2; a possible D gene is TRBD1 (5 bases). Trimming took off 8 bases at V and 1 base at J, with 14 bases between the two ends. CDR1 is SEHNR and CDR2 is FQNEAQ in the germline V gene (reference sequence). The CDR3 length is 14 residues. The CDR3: CASGDLSFNYGYTF. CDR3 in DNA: TGTGCCAGCGGGGACCTGAGCTTTAACTATGGCTACACCTTC.

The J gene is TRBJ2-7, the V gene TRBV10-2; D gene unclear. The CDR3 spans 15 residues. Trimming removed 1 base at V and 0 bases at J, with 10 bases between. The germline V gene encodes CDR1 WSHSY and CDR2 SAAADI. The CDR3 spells CASSEWTVLSYEQYF. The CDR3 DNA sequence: TGCGCCAGCAGTGAGTGGACGGTACTCTCCTACGAGCAGTACTTC.

CDR3 region: CASSPWRGDEQYF. CDR3 nucleotides: TGTGCCAGTAGTCCCTGGAGGGGGGACGAGCAGTACTTC. This chain joins TRBV19 and TRBJ2-7; the D gene could be TRBD1 or TRBD2 (6 bases each). The CDR3 extends over 13 amino acids. The V and J ends lost 5 bases and 5 bases respectively, with 13 bases between them. Germline V gene data show CDR1 as LNHDA and CDR2 as SQIVND (reference sequence).

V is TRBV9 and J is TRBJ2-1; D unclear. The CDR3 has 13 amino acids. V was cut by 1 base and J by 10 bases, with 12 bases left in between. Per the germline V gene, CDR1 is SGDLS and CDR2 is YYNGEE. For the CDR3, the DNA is TGTGCCAGCAGCGTAAGTTCTGGGCAGGAGCAGTTCTTC. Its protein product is CASSVSSGQEQFF.

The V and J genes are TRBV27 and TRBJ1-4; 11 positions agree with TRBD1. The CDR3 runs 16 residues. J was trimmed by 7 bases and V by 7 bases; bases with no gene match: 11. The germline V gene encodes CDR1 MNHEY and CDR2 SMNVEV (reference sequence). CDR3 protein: CASKVLVGTGGEKLFF. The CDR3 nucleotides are TGTGCCAGCAAGGTCCTTGTCGGGACAGGGGGTGAAAAACTGTTTTTT.

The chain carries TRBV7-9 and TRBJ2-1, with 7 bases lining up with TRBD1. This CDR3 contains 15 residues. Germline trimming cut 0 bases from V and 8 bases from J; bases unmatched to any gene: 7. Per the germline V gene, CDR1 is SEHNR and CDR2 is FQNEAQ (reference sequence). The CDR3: CASSLADRAGDEQFF. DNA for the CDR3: TGTGCCAGCAGCTTAGCCGACAGGGCAGGCGATGAGCAGTTCTTC.

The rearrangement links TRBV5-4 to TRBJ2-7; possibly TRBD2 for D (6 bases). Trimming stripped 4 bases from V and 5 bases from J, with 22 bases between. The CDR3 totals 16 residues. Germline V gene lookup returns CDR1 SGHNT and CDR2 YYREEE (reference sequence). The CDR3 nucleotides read TGTGCCAGCAGCGCTACACTAGCCCCCGGCGCTGACGAGCAGTACTTC. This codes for CASSATLAPGADEQYF.

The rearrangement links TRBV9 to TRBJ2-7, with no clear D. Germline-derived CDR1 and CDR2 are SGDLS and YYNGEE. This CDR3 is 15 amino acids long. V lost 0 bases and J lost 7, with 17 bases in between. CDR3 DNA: TGTGCCAGCAGCGTAGGAGGCAGTCATACGTTGGAGCAGTACTTC. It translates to CASSVGGSHTLEQYF. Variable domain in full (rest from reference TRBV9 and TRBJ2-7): DSGVTQTPKHLITATGQRVTLRCSPRSGDLSVYWYQQSLDQGLQFLIQYYNGEERAKGNILERFSAQQFPDLHSELNLSSLELGDSALYFCASSVGGSHTLEQYFGPGTRLTVT.

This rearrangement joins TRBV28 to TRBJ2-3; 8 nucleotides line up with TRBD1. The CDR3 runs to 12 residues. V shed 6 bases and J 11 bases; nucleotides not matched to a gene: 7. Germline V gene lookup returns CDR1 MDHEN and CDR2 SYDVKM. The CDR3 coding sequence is TGTGCCAGCAGCCCAGGGGGCAGGGAGCAGTATTTT. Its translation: CASSPGGREQYF.

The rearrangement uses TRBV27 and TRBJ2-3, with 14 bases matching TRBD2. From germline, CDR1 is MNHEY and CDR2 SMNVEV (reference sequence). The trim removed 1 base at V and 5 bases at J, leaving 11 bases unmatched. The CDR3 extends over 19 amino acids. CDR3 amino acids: CASSLFSRLAGGTGDTQYF. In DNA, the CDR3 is TGTGCCAGCAGTTTATTTTCCCGACTAGCGGGAGGGACCGGAGATACGCAGTATTTT.

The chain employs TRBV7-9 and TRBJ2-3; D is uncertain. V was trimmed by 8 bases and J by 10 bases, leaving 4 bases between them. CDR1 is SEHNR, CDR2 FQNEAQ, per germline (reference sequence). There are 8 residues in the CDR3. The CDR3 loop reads CASSPQYF. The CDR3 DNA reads TGTGCCAGCTCGCCGCAGTATTTT.

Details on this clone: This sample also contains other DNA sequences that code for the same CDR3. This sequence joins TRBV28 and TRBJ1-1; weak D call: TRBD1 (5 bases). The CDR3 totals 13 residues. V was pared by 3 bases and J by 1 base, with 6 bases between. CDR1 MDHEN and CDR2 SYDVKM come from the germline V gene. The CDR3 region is CASSLGPNTEAFF. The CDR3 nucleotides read TGTGCCAGCAGTTTGGGACCGAACACTGAAGCTTTCTTT.

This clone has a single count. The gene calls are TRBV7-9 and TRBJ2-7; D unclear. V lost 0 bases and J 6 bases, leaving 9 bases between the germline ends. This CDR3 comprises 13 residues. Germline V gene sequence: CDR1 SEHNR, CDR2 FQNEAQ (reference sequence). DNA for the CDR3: TGTGCCAGCAGCTTAGCATTGGACGGCGAGCAGTACTTC. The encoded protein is CASSLALDGEQYF.

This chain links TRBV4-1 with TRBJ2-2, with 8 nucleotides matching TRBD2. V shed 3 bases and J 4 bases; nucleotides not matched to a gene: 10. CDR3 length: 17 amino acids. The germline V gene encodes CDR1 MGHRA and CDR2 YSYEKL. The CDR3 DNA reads TGCGCCAGCAGCCAGAGGCCAAGCGGGAGTGGCACCGGGGAGCTGTTTTTT. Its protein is CASSQRPSGSGTGELFF.

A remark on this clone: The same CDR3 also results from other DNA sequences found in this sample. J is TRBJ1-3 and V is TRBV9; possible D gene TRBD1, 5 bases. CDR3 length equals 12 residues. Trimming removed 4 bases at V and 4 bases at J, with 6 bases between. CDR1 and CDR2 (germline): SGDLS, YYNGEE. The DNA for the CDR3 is TGTGCCAGCAGCCCAGGGGGAAACACCATATATTTT. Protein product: CASSPGGNTIYF. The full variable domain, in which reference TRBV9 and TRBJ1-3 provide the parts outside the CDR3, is DSGVTQTPKHLITATGQRVTLRCSPRSGDLSVYWYQQSLDQGLQFLIQYYNGEERAKGNILERFSAQQFPDLHSELNLSSLELGDSALYFCASSPGGNTIYFGEGSWLTVV.

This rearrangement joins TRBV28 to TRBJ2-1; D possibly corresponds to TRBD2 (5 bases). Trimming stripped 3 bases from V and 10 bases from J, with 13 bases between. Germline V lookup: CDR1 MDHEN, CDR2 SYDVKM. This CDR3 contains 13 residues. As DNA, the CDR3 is TGTGCCAGCAGTTTCCGGCCTTGGGAGGAGCAGTTCTTC. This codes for CASSFRPWEEQFF.

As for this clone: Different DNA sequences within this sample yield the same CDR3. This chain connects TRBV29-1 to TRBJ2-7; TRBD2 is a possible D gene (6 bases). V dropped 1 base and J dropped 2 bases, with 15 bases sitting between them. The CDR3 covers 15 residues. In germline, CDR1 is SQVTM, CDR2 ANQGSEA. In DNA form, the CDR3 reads TGCAGCGTTGAAGTAGGAGCGGGCGGGCCCTACGAGCAGTACTTC. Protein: CSVEVGAGGPYEQYF.

The CDR3 coding sequence is TGTGCCAGCAGCTTACTGGATGGGCCCTACTACGAGCAGTACTTC. It translates to CASSLLDGPYYEQYF. The rearrangement links TRBV11-2 to TRBJ2-7; D unclear. Germline V gene sequence: CDR1 SGHAT, CDR2 FQNNGV. The length of the CDR3 is 15 residues. With 2 bases removed from V and 3 bases from J, the gap between germline ends came to 14 bases. The full variable domain, rest sourced from reference TRBV11-2 and TRBJ2-7, is EAGVAQSPRYKIIEKRQSVAFWCNPISGHATLYWYQQILGQGPKLLIQFQNNGVVDDSQLPKDRFSAERLKGVDSTLKIQPAKLEDSAVYLCASSLLDGPYYEQYFGPGTRLTVT.

CDR3 coding DNA: TGTGCCAGCAGCACTGGAGAGAAACTTTACGAGCAGTACTTC. Translation: CASSTGEKLYEQYF. The chain recombines TRBV28 with TRBJ2-7; no clear D gene. From germline, CDR1 is MDHEN and CDR2 SYDVKM. Trimming stripped 6 bases from V and 4 bases from J, with 16 bases between. The CDR3 sequence is 14 residues long.

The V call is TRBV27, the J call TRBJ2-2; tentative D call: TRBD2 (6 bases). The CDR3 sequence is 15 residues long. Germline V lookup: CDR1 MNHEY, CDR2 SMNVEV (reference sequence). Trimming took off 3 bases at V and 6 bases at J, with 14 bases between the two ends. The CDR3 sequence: CASSFWGGGAGELFF. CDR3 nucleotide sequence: TGTGCCAGCAGTTTTTGGGGCGGCGGGGCCGGGGAGCTGTTTTTT.

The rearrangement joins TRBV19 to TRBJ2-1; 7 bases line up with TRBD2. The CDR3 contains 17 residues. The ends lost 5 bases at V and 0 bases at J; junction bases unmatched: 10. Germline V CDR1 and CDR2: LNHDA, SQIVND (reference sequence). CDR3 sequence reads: CASSSLTSPSSYNEQFF. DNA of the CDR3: TGTGCCAGTAGTTCACTGACTAGCCCTAGCTCCTACAATGAGCAGTTCTTC.

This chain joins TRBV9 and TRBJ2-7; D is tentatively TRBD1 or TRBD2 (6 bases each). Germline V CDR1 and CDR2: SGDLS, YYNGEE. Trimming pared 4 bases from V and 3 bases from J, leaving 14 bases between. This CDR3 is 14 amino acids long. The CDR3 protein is CASSRGDKVYEQYF. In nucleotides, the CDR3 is TGTGCCAGCAGCCGCGGGGACAAAGTCTACGAGCAGTACTTC.

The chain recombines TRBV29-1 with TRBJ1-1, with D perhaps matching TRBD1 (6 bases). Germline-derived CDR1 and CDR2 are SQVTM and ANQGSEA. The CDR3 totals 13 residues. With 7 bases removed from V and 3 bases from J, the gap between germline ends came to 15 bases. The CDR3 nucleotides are TGCAGCGCCCTTTCGACAGGATACACTGAAGCTTTCTTT. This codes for CSALSTGYTEAFF.

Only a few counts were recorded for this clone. CDR3 bases: TGTGCCAGCAGCCAATGGAACACTGAAGCTTTCTTT. Translation: CASSQWNTEAFF. V and J are TRBV14 and TRBJ1-1; no definite D call. The CDR3 contains 12 residues. Trimming removed 2 bases from V and 1 base from J, with 2 bases in between. Germline CDR1 reads SGHDN; CDR2 reads FVKESK.

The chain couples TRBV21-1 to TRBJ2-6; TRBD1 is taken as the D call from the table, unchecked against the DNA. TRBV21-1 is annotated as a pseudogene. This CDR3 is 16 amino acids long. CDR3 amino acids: CASRKTGARGANVLTF. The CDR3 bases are TGTGCCAGCAGGAAAACAGGAGCTCGTGGGGCCAACGTCCTGACTTTC.

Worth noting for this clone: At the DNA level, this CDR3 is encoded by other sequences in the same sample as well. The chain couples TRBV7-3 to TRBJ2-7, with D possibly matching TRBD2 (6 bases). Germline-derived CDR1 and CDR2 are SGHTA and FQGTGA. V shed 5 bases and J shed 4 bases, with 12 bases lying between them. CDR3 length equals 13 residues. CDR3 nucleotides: TGTGCCAGCAGCCCAGGACGGGGGTACGAGCAGTACTTC. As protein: CASSPGRGYEQYF. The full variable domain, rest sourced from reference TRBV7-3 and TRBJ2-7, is GAGVSQTPSNKVTEKGKYVELRCDPISGHTALYWYRQSLGQGPEFLIYFQGTGAADDSGLPNDRFFAVRPEGSVSTLKIQRTERGDSAVYLCASSPGRGYEQYFGPGTRLTVT.

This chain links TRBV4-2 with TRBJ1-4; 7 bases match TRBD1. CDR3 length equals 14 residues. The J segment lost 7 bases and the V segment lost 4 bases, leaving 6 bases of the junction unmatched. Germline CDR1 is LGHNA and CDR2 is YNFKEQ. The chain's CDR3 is CASSPIGGREKLFF. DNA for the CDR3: TGTGCCAGCAGCCCGATAGGGGGCCGTGAAAAACTGTTTTTT.

CDR3 protein: CAISQGAYYGYTF. The DNA for the CDR3 is TGTGCCATCTCGCAGGGGGCGTACTATGGCTACACCTTC. J is TRBJ1-2 and V is TRBV28, with TRBD1 matching 8 bases. The V gene end was trimmed by 10 bases and the J gene end by 3 bases; junction bases not matched to a gene: 7. This CDR3 has 13 amino acids. Per the germline V gene, CDR1 is MDHEN and CDR2 is SYDVKM.

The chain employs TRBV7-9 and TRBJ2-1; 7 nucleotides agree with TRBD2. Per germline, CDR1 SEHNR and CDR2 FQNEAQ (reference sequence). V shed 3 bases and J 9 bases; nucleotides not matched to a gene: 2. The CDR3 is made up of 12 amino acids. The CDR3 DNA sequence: TGTGCCAGCAGCTTCGGGGAGGGTGAGCAGTTCTTC. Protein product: CASSFGEGEQFF.